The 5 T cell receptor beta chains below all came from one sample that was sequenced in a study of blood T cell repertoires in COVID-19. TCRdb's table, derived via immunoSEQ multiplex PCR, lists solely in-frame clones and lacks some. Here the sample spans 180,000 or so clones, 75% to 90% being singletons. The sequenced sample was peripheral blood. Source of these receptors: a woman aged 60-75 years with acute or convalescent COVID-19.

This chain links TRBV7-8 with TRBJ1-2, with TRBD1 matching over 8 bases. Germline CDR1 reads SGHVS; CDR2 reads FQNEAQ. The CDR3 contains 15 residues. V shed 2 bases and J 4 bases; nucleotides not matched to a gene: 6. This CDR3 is CASSLRQGTTYGYTF. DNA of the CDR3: TGTGCCAGCAGCTTAAGACAGGGGACCACCTATGGCTACACCTTC. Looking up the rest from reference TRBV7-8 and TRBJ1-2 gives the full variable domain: GAGVSQSPRYKVAKRGQDVALRCDPISGHVSLFWYQQALGQGPEFLTYFQNEAQLDKSGLPSDRFFAERPEGSVSTLKIQRTQQEDSAVYLCASSLRQGTTYGYTFGSGTRLTVV.

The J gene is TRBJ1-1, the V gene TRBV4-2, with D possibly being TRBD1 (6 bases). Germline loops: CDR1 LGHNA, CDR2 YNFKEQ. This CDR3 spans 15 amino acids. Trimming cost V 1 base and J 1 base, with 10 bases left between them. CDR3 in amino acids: CASSQGNRANTEAFF. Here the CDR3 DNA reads TGTGCCAGCAGCCAAGGGAACAGGGCGAACACTGAAGCTTTCTTT.

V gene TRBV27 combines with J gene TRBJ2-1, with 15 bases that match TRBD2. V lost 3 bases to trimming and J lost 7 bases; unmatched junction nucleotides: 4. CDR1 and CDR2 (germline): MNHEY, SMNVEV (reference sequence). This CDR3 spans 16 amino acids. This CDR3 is CASSFQGLAGGNEQFF. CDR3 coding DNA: TGTGCCAGCAGTTTCCAAGGACTAGCGGGAGGGAATGAGCAGTTCTTC.

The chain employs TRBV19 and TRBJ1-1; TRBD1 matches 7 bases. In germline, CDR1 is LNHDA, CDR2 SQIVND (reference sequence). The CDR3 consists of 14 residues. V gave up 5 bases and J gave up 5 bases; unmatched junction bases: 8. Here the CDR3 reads CASSVRDSATEAFF. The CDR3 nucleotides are TGTGCCAGTAGTGTCCGGGACAGTGCGACTGAAGCTTTCTTT.

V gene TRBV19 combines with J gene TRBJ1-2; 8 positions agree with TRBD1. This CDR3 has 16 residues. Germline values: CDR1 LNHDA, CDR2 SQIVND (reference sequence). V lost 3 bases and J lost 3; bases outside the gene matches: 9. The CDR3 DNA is TGTGCCAGTAGTATTCTTAGGACAGGGTTCGACTATGGCTACACCTTC. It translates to CASSILRTGFDYGYTF.